This T cell receptor beta chain was captured by sequencing in a study of radiation and T cells in renal cell carcinoma. Study details: Nephrectomy followed 15 Gy stereotactic body radiation by 4 weeks. Notes on the study in general: In blood, top tumor clones expanded by 2 weeks, shrinking by 4.

This CDR3 is built from 10 residues. Germline V gives CDR1 DFQATT, CDR2 SNEGSKA (reference sequence). The ends were cut back, 5 bases at V and 6 bases at J, with 6 bases in the middle. As to time point: blood 2 weeks post-SBRT. Treatment in this sample: 15 Gy SBRT to primary tumor, nephrectomy 4 weeks later. Serial blood draws occurred at baseline and 2 and 4 weeks post-SBRT. The tumor was a clear cell renal cell carcinoma. Profiled with immunoSEQ multiplex PCR; TCRdb holds only in-frame clones, not every one. The data contain 100,000 to 150,000 clones, approximately 90% of them singletons. The sample holds one count of this clone. Its target is unknown.

This clonotype was obtained from a woman between 65 and 79 years old with renal cell carcinoma. Sequences were derived from blood, sampled from a patient whose treatment included radiotherapy and nephrectomy. The rearrangement uses TRBV20-1 and TRBJ2-3; D call uncertain. The CDR3 nucleotides are TGCAGTGCTCGGTGGGATACGCAGTATTTT. Its translation is CSARWDTQYF.